This T cell receptor beta chain was sequenced for a study of monozygotic twins with cystic fibrosis. Notes on the study in general: Unrelated CF individuals shared fewer identical clonotypes than monozygotic CF twins. Clonality was generally low (median approximately 0.0088), higher in the most severe patients.

Germline V gene data show CDR1 as MNHEY and CDR2 as SMNVEV (reference sequence). CDR3 length equals 14 residues. Deletions cut 5 bases from V and 0 bases from J, with 5 bases between. Of note for this clone: Its specificity is unknown.

Repertoires were generated with immunoSEQ multiplex PCR, while TCRdb's copy carries only in-frame clones and drops some. The profile covers around 34,000 clones, with under 95% appearing a single time and roughly 0.9% taken by the ten largest. The sequence was obtained from a girl aged 2 to 9 with cystic fibrosis. Sequenced material: blood. The V and J genes are TRBV27 and TRBJ2-6; D call uncertain. This CDR3 is CASSLVSGANVLTF. The CDR3 nucleotides are TGTGCCAGCAGTCTCGTCTCTGGGGCCAACGTCCTGACTTTC.